This T cell receptor (beta chain) was captured by sequencing in a study of blood T cell repertoires in COVID-19. Study-level background: PBMCs, B-cell-depleted T cells, or T cells provided the cDNA or gDNA that made up the material.

The study drew participants aged about 18 to 90 years from some 25 US areas. Clinical history as reported by participants underpinned cohort assignment. Under the authors' procedure: How many nucleated cells were present was estimated from reference gene primer amplification. TCRdb's copy holds only in-frame clones and misses some; the assay was immunoSEQ multiplex PCR. D and trimming come from the DNA, and the V and J calls and clone size come from that table. The sample comprises about 480,000 clones, approximately 90% of which are singletons, and 1.5% to 2% rests with the top ten. The V gene's germline CDR1 is SQVTM and CDR2 ANQGSEA. Trimming cost V 0 bases and J 4 bases, with 17 bases left between them. The CDR3 spans 16 residues.

This chain uses TRBV29-1 with TRBJ2-3, with D possibly being TRBD1 (6 bases). The material sequenced was PBMCs or T cells enriched from blood (not recorded which). This sequence originates from a woman aged 40 to 50 who had recovered from COVID-19. The CDR3 here is CSVEDGAQGLADTQYF. CDR3 coding DNA: TGCAGCGTTGAAGATGGTGCCCAGGGGTTGGCAGATACGCAGTATTTT.